This entry describes one T cell receptor (beta chain). This specimen comes from a study of blood T cell repertoires in COVID-19. Study background: Material from acute and convalescent COVID-19 was sourced from the United States, Italy and Spain.

This CDR3 has 11 residues. The V and J ends lost 7 bases and 7 bases respectively, with 11 bases between them. Germline V gene sequence: CDR1 LNHDA, CDR2 SQIVND (reference sequence). In the authors' workflow: Scientists estimated how many nucleated cells there were by amplifying reference gene primers. Libraries were prepared by immunoSEQ multiplex PCR; TCRdb keeps only in-frame clonotypes and omits some of them. That table supplies the V and J calls and clone size; D and trimming were determined from the DNA. The sample lists around 300,000 clones, roughly 88% occurring once. The rearrangement joins TRBV19 to TRBJ2-7; D gene unclear. The sequenced sample was PBMCs or T cells enriched from blood (not recorded which). The TCR originated in a man aged 30 to 45 who had recovered from COVID-19. CDR3 amino acids: CASTSRGEQYF. The CDR3 bases are TGTGCCAGTACCTCGAGAGGAGAGCAGTACTTC.